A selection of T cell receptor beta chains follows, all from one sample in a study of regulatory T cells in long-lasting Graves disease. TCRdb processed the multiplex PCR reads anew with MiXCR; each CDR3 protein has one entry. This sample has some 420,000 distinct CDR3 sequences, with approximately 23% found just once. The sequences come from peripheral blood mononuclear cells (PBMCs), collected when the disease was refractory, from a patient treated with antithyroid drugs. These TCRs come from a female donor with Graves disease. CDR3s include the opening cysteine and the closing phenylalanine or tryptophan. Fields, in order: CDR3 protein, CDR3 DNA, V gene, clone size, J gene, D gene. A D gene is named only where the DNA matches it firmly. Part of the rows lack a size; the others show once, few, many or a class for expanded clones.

CDR3: CASSSSGTLHPETQYF; DNA: TGTGCCAGCAGTTCCTCGGGGACTCTCCACCCGGAGACCCAGTACTTC; V: TRBV2; size: few; J: TRBJ2-5; D: -
CDR3: CATHLGGLNTEAFF; DNA: TGTGCCACCCACCTGGGGGGGTTGAACACTGAAGCTTTCTTT; V: TRBV10-3; size: few; J: TRBJ1-1; D: -
CDR3: CAANGAGSYNEQFF; DNA: TGTGCCGCCAACGGGGCAGGCTCCTACAATGAGCAGTTCTTC; V: TRBV6-1; size: -; J: TRBJ2-1; D: -
CDR3: CASSLEFLATPNTGELFF; DNA: TGTGCCAGCAGTTTGGAATTCCTAGCAACCCCGAACACCGGGGAGCTGTTTTTT; V: TRBV12-3/TRBV12-4; size: -; J: TRBJ2-2; D: -
CDR3: CSATRTSGSYEQYF; DNA: TGCAGTGCTACCCGGACTAGCGGCTCCTACGAGCAGTACTTC; V: TRBV20-1; size: many; J: TRBJ2-7; D: TRBD2
CDR3: CASSLGPDYGYTF; DNA: TGTGCCAGCAGTTTAGGGCCTGACTATGGCTACACCTTC; V: TRBV11-2; size: many; J: TRBJ1-2; D: -
CDR3: CAWSQDSQPQHF; DNA: TGTGCCTGGAGTCAAGACAGTCAGCCCCAGCATTTT; V: TRBV30; size: -; J: TRBJ1-5; D: -
CDR3: CASSQAGTAYDGYTF; DNA: TGCGCCAGCAGCCAAGCGGGGACAGCCTATGATGGCTACACCTTC; V: TRBV5-1; size: -; J: TRBJ1-2; D: TRBD1
CDR3: CANTPGTGTSSYEQYF; DNA: TGTGCCAACACCCCTGGTACCGGGACATCCTCCTACGAGCAGTACTTC; V: TRBV5-6; size: -; J: TRBJ2-7; D: -
CDR3: CASSSWGSGETQYF; DNA: TGTGCCAGCAGTTCTTGGGGATCAGGAGAGACCCAGTACTTC; V: TRBV28; size: many; J: TRBJ2-5; D: -
CDR3: CASSQGLVTSGTETQYF; DNA: TGCGCCAGCAGCCAAGGCCTTGTGACTAGCGGGACAGAGACCCAGTACTTC; V: TRBV4-1; size: -; J: TRBJ2-5; D: TRBD2
CDR3: CASSVGSWAGSGEQYF; DNA: TGTGCCAGCAGCGTAGGATCCTGGGCAGGGTCGGGCGAGCAGTACTTC; V: TRBV9; size: -; J: TRBJ2-7; D: -
CDR3: CASSPGYYTGELFF; DNA: TGTGCCAGCAGCCCAGGGTATTACACCGGGGAGCTGTTTTTT; V: TRBV9; size: -; J: TRBJ2-2; D: -